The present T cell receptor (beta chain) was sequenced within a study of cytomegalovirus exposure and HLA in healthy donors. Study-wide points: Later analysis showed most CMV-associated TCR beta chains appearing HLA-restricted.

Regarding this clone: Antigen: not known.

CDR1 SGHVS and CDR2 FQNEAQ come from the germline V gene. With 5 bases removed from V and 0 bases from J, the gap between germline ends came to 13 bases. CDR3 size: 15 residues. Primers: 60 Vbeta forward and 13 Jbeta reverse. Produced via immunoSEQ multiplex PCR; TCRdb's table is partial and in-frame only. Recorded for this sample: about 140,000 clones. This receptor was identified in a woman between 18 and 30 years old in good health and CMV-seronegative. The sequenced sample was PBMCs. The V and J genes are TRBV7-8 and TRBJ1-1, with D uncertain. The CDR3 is CASSLPAGMNTEAFF. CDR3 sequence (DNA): TGTGCCAGCAGCCTCCCGGCGGGGATGAACACTGAAGCTTTCTTT.